This T cell receptor beta chain derives from a study of blood T cells in healthy people across ages. Study conclusions and caveats: Strong correlation linked observed beta diversity and percent naive T cells. Diversity was higher, and naive CD4+ cells more numerous, in long-lived donors than in aged donors.

This clonotype was detected a few times. The antigen is undetermined. The second PCR ran about 6 to 11 cycles with a sample-barcoded 5' primer and J-beta primers. TCRdb reanalysed the 5' RACE reads using MiXCR and keeps one entry per CDR3 protein. The table has approximately 800,000 distinct CDR3 sequences, less than 70% seen once. Germline V CDR1 and CDR2: ENHRY, SYGVKD. The CDR3 is made up of 16 amino acids. V shed 6 bases, J shed 7 bases, and the junction held 14 bases outside the gene matches. Extractions gave at least 5.5 micrograms of total RNA per sample. V gene TRBV10-3 combines with J gene TRBJ2-1; 8 bases map to TRBD2. The origin of this receptor is a man older than 75 in good health. The specimen sequenced was blood. CDR3 amino acids: CAIRGTSLGEDNEQFF. The CDR3 bases are TGTGCCATCAGAGGGACTAGTCTAGGTGAGGATAATGAGCAGTTCTTC.